These 19 T cell receptor beta chains came from one sample sequenced in a study of blood T cell repertoires in COVID-19. TCRdb's table, derived via immunoSEQ multiplex PCR, lists solely in-frame clones and lacks some. The sample holds 220,000 or so clones; roughly 85% are singletons and the top ten take 3.6%. Sequenced input: peripheral blood. These receptors came from a woman aged 80 or older with acute or convalescent COVID-19.

The chain is built from TRBV2 and TRBJ1-1; D might be TRBD1 (5 bases). Germline CDR1 and CDR2: SNHLY and FYNNEI. Trimming took 5 bases from V and 7 from J, leaving 11 bases between them. The CDR3 extends over 12 amino acids. This chain's CDR3 is CASSTGPGEAFF. DNA of the CDR3: TGTGCCAGCAGTACAGGTCCTGGTGAAGCTTTCTTT.

The CDR3 here is CASSLADRVVEETQYF. The CDR3, as DNA: TGTGCCAGCAGCTTAGCGGACAGGGTGGTGGAAGAGACCCAGTACTTC. This sequence joins TRBV7-9 and TRBJ2-5; 8 nucleotides align to TRBD1. The CDR3 is made up of 16 amino acids. With 0 bases clipped from V and 3 bases from J, the junction kept 6 bases outside the gene matches. CDR1 SEHNR and CDR2 FQNEAQ come from the germline V gene (reference sequence). Combining the CDR3 with reference TRBV7-9 and TRBJ2-5 gives the whole variable domain DTGVSQNPRHKITKRGQNVTFRCDPISEHNRLYWYRQTLGQGPEFLTYFQNEAQLEKSRLLSDRFSAERPKGSFSTLEIQRTEQGDSAMYLCASSLADRVVEETQYFGPGTRLLVL.

The CDR3 DNA sequence: TGTGCCTGGAGTGTAGTGTATCAGGGGATCGGGGAGCTGTTTTTT. It specifies CAWSVVYQGIGELFF. The rearrangement uses TRBV30 and TRBJ2-2, with a weak D call TRBD1 (6 bases). The ends were cut back, 0 bases at V and 7 bases at J, with 15 bases in the middle. Germline CDR1 and CDR2: GTSNPN and SVGIG (reference sequence). This CDR3 region has 15 residues.

This clone appeared a single time. This chain connects TRBV27 to TRBJ1-6, with 7 bases identical to TRBD1. The CDR3 runs 16 residues. Losses at the gene ends were 7 bases for V and 10 bases for J; bases not matched to a gene: 16. Per the germline V gene, CDR1 is MNHEY and CDR2 is SMNVEV (reference sequence). As DNA, the CDR3 is TGTGCCAGCACCGCGACAGGGACACTACTTTTATCACCCCTCCACTTT. It specifies CASTATGTLLLSPLHF.

The gene calls are TRBV19 and TRBJ1-2, with D possibly TRBD1 on 5 matching bases. The germline V gene has CDR1 LNHDA and CDR2 SQIVND (reference sequence). This CDR3 contains 16 residues. V was clipped by 2 bases and J by 4 bases, with 17 bases between them. The CDR3, as DNA: TGTGCCAGTAGTATAATCCAGGGCGGGGAGGCCTATGGCTACACCTTC. Protein sequence: CASSIIQGGEAYGYTF.

The rearrangement joins TRBV6-5 to TRBJ1-1, with 7 bases aligning to TRBD1. The length of the CDR3 is 14 residues. CDR1 MNHEY and CDR2 SVGAGI come from the germline V gene. V was pared by 6 bases and J by 1 base, with 5 bases of the junction left unmatched. The CDR3 reads CASRTTGTNTEAFF. The CDR3 DNA reads TGTGCCAGCAGGACGACAGGGACGAACACTGAAGCTTTCTTT.

V and J are TRBV5-1 and TRBJ2-7; D remains unclear. V lost 4 bases and J lost 4, with 9 bases in between. Germline V gene sequence: CDR1 SGHRS, CDR2 YFSETQ. The CDR3 consists of 12 residues. CDR3 DNA sequence: TGCGCCAGCAGCCCGCCGACTTACGAGCAGTACTTC. This sequence encodes CASSPPTYEQYF.

The chain is built from TRBV2 and TRBJ1-2, with D perhaps TRBD1 (5 bases). Trimming took off 4 bases at V and 4 bases at J, with 16 bases between the two ends. CDR1 and CDR2 from the germline V gene are SNHLY and FYNNEI. The CDR3 totals 15 residues. CDR3 DNA sequence: TGTGCCAGCAGTGTTAAACACGGGGGGGTCTATGGCTACACCTTC. As protein: CASSVKHGGVYGYTF.

This clone came up a few times. The rearrangement links TRBV5-1 to TRBJ2-7, with 9 bases lining up with TRBD1. Germline CDR1 and CDR2: SGHRS and YFSETQ. J was trimmed by 3 bases and V by 5 bases; bases with no gene match: 3. The CDR3 covers 13 residues. The CDR3 is CASRGTGSYEQYF. In DNA form, the CDR3 reads TGCGCCAGCAGGGGGACAGGGAGCTACGAGCAGTACTTC.

The chain couples TRBV18 to TRBJ1-4, with no clear D. Germline V CDR1 and CDR2: KGHSH, LQKENI. This CDR3 has 15 amino acids. V gave up 1 base and J gave up 7 bases, with 13 bases separating them. DNA of the CDR3: TGTGCCAGCTCACCACGGCCGCTGGGGAGTGAAAAACTGTTTTTT. Encoded protein: CASSPRPLGSEKLFF.

The J gene is TRBJ1-6, the V gene TRBV5-1; D is uncertain. The germline V gene has CDR1 SGHRS and CDR2 YFSETQ. The CDR3 is made up of 15 amino acids. Deletions cut 4 bases from V and 7 bases from J, with 15 bases between. CDR3 bases: TGCGCCAGCAGCCCCCTAGAGGGTAACAATTCACCCCTCCACTTT. Its protein is CASSPLEGNNSPLHF.

This clone was seen more than once but under ten times. The rearrangement joins TRBV19 to TRBJ1-2, with D possibly being TRBD1 (6 bases). Germline V lookup: CDR1 LNHDA, CDR2 SQIVND (reference sequence). CDR3 length equals 15 residues. Between the trimmed V and J ends, which lost 5 bases and 3 bases, there was a span of 16 bases. CDR3 sequence (DNA): TGTGCCAGTAGTGAAACAGGGAGAGGAGACTATGGCTACACCTTC. Residues: CASSETGRGDYGYTF.

CDR3 in DNA: TGTGCCAGCAGTTTGAGTACAGGAGGCTACACCTTC. Translated, it gives CASSLSTGGYTF. J is TRBJ1-2 and V is TRBV12-3 or TRBV12-4; D is perhaps TRBD1 (5 bases). The ends were cut back, 3 bases at V and 8 bases at J, with 10 bases in the middle. The CDR3 length is 12 residues.

The gene calls are TRBV29-1 and TRBJ2-1; D may be TRBD1 (5 bases). Trimming pared 2 bases from V and 6 bases from J, leaving 17 bases between. CDR1 is SQVTM and CDR2 is ANQGSEA in the germline V gene. CDR3 length equals 15 residues. Here the CDR3 DNA reads TGCAGCGTTGAATTTGGCCAGGGTGGGTTCAATGAGCAGTTCTTC. Translation gives CSVEFGQGGFNEQFF.

This clone has only one observation. The chain couples TRBV29-1 to TRBJ1-4; 8 nucleotides align to TRBD1. Germline loops: CDR1 SQVTM, CDR2 ANQGSEA. The CDR3 is 14 residues long. With 6 bases clipped from V and 2 bases from J, the junction kept 5 bases outside the gene matches. As DNA, the CDR3 is TGCAGCGTCACGACAGGGGTGACTAATGAAAAACTGTTTTTT. This sequence encodes CSVTTGVTNEKLFF.

J is TRBJ2-5 and V is TRBV5-1; D perhaps matches TRBD1 (6 bases). The CDR3 is 16 residues long. V was trimmed by 4 bases and J by 2 bases, leaving 18 bases between them. From germline, CDR1 is SGHRS and CDR2 YFSETQ. CDR3 loop: CASSHQTGAAQETQYF. The CDR3 DNA reads as TGCGCCAGCAGCCATCAGACAGGCGCAGCTCAAGAGACCCAGTACTTC. Full variable domain (remainder filled in from reference TRBV5-1 and TRBJ2-5): KAGVTQTPRYLIKTRGQQVTLSCSPISGHRSVSWYQQTPGQGLQFLFEYFSETQRNKGNFPGRFSGRQFSNSRSEMNVSTLELGDSALYLCASSHQTGAAQETQYFGPGTRLLVL.

This chain joins TRBV6-5 and TRBJ1-1; D gene uncertain. The germline V and J ends were trimmed by 4 bases and 7 bases, with 10 bases remaining between them. CDR1 is MNHEY and CDR2 is SVGAGI in the germline V gene. This CDR3 spans 12 amino acids. CDR3 region: CASSSTENEAFF. CDR3 coding DNA: TGTGCCAGCAGTTCCACAGAGAATGAAGCTTTCTTT.

The rearrangement joins TRBV10-3 to TRBJ2-6, with D hard to call. From germline, CDR1 is ENHRY and CDR2 SYGVKD. The CDR3 contains 15 residues. V was clipped by 2 bases and J by 1 base, with 6 bases between them. Here the CDR3 reads CAISEMRSGANVLTF. In DNA, the CDR3 is TGTGCCATCAGTGAGATGCGGTCTGGGGCCAACGTCCTGACTTTC.

The rearrangement uses TRBV3-1 (or the pseudogene TRBV3-2) and TRBJ1-6; 8 nucleotides line up with TRBD1. V gave up 4 bases and J gave up 8 bases; unmatched junction bases: 10. This CDR3 is 16 amino acids long. Germline V gene lookup returns CDR1 LGHDT and CDR2 YNNKEL (reference sequence). The CDR3 coding sequence is TGTGCCAGCAGCCCATCCCCAGGACAGGGCTATTCACCCCTCCACTTT. Its protein product is CASSPSPGQGYSPLHF.